These 22 T cell receptor beta chains were all obtained from the same sample, sequenced in a study of blood T cell repertoires in COVID-19. Some clones are missing from TCRdb's copy, which holds only in-frame ones; the method was immunoSEQ multiplex PCR. The table has about 180,000 clones, 75% to 90% seen once; the top ten hold approximately 6.2%. The sample was PBMCs or T cells enriched from blood (not recorded which). These receptors were taken from a man aged 35-49 years who had recovered from COVID-19.

This sequence joins TRBV11-2 and TRBJ2-5; D gene unclear. CDR3 length: 14 residues. Looked up from germline, CDR1 is SGHAT and CDR2 is FQNNGV. V was trimmed by 3 bases and J by 2 bases, leaving 10 bases between them. The CDR3 sequence: CASSLGMFQETQYF. The CDR3 nucleotides are TGTGCCAGCAGCTTGGGCATGTTTCAAGAGACCCAGTACTTC.

This chain connects TRBV7-9 to TRBJ2-3; 8 nucleotides match TRBD2. J gave up 4 bases and V 5 bases, and 11 bases lay outside the gene matches. The germline V gene encodes CDR1 SEHNR and CDR2 FQNEAQ (reference sequence). The CDR3 has 16 amino acids. The CDR3 sequence: CASSRLSGTTPDTQYF. For the CDR3, the DNA is TGTGCCAGCAGCCGACTTAGCGGGACGACTCCAGATACGCAGTATTTT.

The genes are TRBV7-6 and TRBJ2-2, with 11 bases that match TRBD2. CDR1 is SGHVS, CDR2 FNYEAQ, per germline. With 2 bases clipped from V and 4 bases from J, the junction kept 9 bases outside the gene matches. The CDR3 runs 18 residues. The DNA of the CDR3 is TGTGCCAGCAGCTTATCATTAGCGGGGGGGCGCGGCACCGGGGAGCTGTTTTTT. Translated, it gives CASSLSLAGGRGTGELFF.

The rearrangement joins TRBV28 to TRBJ1-3, with a tentative D call TRBD1 (6 bases). Germline CDR1 and CDR2: MDHEN and SYDVKM. Trimming took off 2 bases at V and 2 bases at J, with 16 bases between the two ends. This CDR3 comprises 17 residues. In nucleotides, the CDR3 is TGTGCCAGCAGTTTACTAACAGGGTCAGGGCCTGGAAACACCATATATTTT. Translated: CASSLLTGSGPGNTIYF.

The chain uses TRBV3-1 (or the pseudogene TRBV3-2) and TRBJ2-7; TRBD1 matches at 7 bases. In germline, CDR1 is LGHDT, CDR2 YNNKEL (reference sequence). This CDR3 has 12 amino acids. J was trimmed by 6 bases and V by 6 bases; bases with no gene match: 5. The CDR3 sequence is CASRDRSAEQYF. DNA of the CDR3: TGTGCCAGCAGGGACAGGAGTGCCGAGCAGTACTTC.

The chain combines TRBV25-1 with TRBJ2-6; the D is unclear. CDR3 length: 15 residues. The V and J ends lost 4 bases and 3 bases respectively, with 10 bases between them. Germline V CDR1 and CDR2: MGHDK, SYGVNS. The CDR3 here is CASSGLYGGANVLTF. CDR3 coding DNA: TGTGCCAGCAGTGGATTATACGGTGGGGCCAACGTCCTGACTTTC.

This chain links TRBV30 with TRBJ1-3; perhaps TRBD1 as D (5 bases). CDR1 is GTSNPN and CDR2 is SVGIG in the germline V gene (reference sequence). Trimming stripped 0 bases from V and 4 bases from J, with 16 bases between. The CDR3 runs to 16 residues. As DNA, the CDR3 is TGTGCCTGGAGTGTACGAAAGGGGCAGGTGGGAAACACCATATATTTT. Translated, it gives CAWSVRKGQVGNTIYF.

The rearrangement joins TRBV3-1 (or the pseudogene TRBV3-2) to TRBJ1-1, with D perhaps TRBD1 (5 bases). Deletions cut 3 bases from V and 4 bases from J, with 12 bases between. The CDR3 loop spans 14 amino acids. Germline V CDR1 and CDR2: LGHDT, YNNKEL (reference sequence). CDR3 DNA: TGTGCCAGCAGCCAGACAAGACAGTTCACTGAAGCTTTCTTT. This codes for CASSQTRQFTEAFF.

This clone has a single count. This chain links TRBV15 with TRBJ2-4; 10 nucleotides agree with TRBD1. The germline CDR1 and CDR2 sequences are LNHNV and YYDKDF (reference sequence). The CDR3 is 14 amino acids. With 8 bases clipped from V and 2 bases from J, the junction kept 3 bases outside the gene matches. CDR3 region: CATGDRGTKNIQYF. The CDR3 DNA is TGTGCCACCGGGGACAGGGGAACCAAAAACATTCAGTACTTC. The full variable domain, rest sourced from reference TRBV15 and TRBJ2-4, is DAMVIQNPRYQVTQFGKPVTLSCSQTLNHNVMYWYQQKSSQAPKLLFHYYDKDFNNEADTPDNFQSRRPNTSFCFLDIRSPGLGDTAMYLCATGDRGTKNIQYFGAGTRLSVL.

The CDR3 sequence: CASSTALAGAGETQYF. CDR3 DNA sequence: TGTGCCAGCTCAACCGCACTAGCGGGAGCGGGGGAGACCCAGTACTTC. The V call is TRBV18, the J call TRBJ2-5; 11 bases align to TRBD2. Germline trimming cut 5 bases from V and 5 bases from J; bases unmatched to any gene: 10. The CDR3 sequence is 16 residues long. Germline CDR1 and CDR2: KGHSH and LQKENI.

CDR3 protein: CASSLRTEIYGYTF. CDR3 nucleotide sequence: TGTGCCAGCAGCTTAAGGACAGAAATTTATGGCTACACCTTC. The chain uses TRBV5-6 and TRBJ1-2; D is perhaps TRBD1 (6 bases). Germline CDR1 reads SGHDT; CDR2 reads YYEEEE. Deletions cut 2 bases from V and 5 bases from J, with 13 bases between. CDR3 size: 14 residues.

The rearrangement joins TRBV6-2 or TRBV6-3 to TRBJ1-1, with 7 bases identical to TRBD1. The trim removed 4 bases at V and 1 base at J, leaving 3 bases unmatched. The germline gives CDR1 MNHEY, CDR2 SVGEGT. This CDR3 comprises 14 residues. CDR3 amino acids: CASSSGTANTEAFF. CDR3 DNA: TGTGCCAGCAGTTCCGGGACAGCGAACACTGAAGCTTTCTTT.

The rearrangement uses TRBV7-6 and TRBJ2-2; D is ambiguous. Trimming removed 4 bases from V and 5 bases from J, with 17 bases in between. The CDR3 extends over 16 amino acids. The germline V gene encodes CDR1 SGHVS and CDR2 FNYEAQ. The CDR3 here is CASSYRVLLSTGELFF. CDR3 in DNA: TGTGCCAGCAGCTACCGGGTACTACTGTCTACCGGGGAGCTGTTTTTT.

The chain recombines TRBV12-5 with TRBJ2-3; TRBD1 agrees at 11 bases. V was clipped by 6 bases and J by 4 bases; unmatched bases: 6. The V gene's germline CDR1 is LGHNT and CDR2 FRNRAP. The CDR3 contains 15 residues. CDR3 bases: TGTGCTAGTGGGAAAGGACAGGGGGCGGCAGATACGCAGTATTTT. Its protein product is CASGKGQGAADTQYF.

The chain has TRBV7-6 and TRBJ2-1; no definite D call. Per germline, CDR1 SGHVS and CDR2 FNYEAQ. The CDR3 is 11 residues long. Trimming took 3 bases from V and 7 from J, leaving 4 bases between them. DNA of the CDR3: TGTGCCAGCAGCTTGAGTAATGAGCAGTTCTTC. This codes for CASSLSNEQFF.

The CDR3 DNA sequence: TGTGCCAGCAGCCCCCGTTTCAGCGGGAGTTACGAGCAGTACTTC. Protein: CASSPRFSGSYEQYF. The chain combines TRBV11-2 with TRBJ2-7; 8 bases fit TRBD2. Trimming took 5 bases from V and 4 from J; bases not matched to a gene: 10. The V gene's germline CDR1 is SGHAT and CDR2 FQNNGV. The CDR3 runs to 15 residues.

This rearrangement joins TRBV6-5 to TRBJ1-4; 9 bases match TRBD1. V dropped 6 bases and J dropped 8; count of bases not matched to a gene: 7. The CDR3 is 14 residues long. Germline CDR1 MNHEY, CDR2 SVGAGI. The DNA for the CDR3 is TGTGCCAGCAGCCTCACAGGGGGCCGAGAAAAACTGTTTTTT. Its protein product is CASSLTGGREKLFF.

The J gene is TRBJ2-1, the V gene TRBV19, with 14 nucleotides matching TRBD2. The CDR3 consists of 16 residues. The V and J ends lost 3 bases and 8 bases, in that order; junction bases with no gene match: 6. Germline V gene sequence: CDR1 LNHDA, CDR2 SQIVND (reference sequence). The CDR3 protein is CASSMGTSGSFDEQFF. The CDR3 DNA reads as TGTGCCAGTAGTATGGGGACTAGCGGGAGTTTCGATGAGCAGTTCTTC.

V usage is TRBV5-6 and J usage is TRBJ2-7; TRBD1 agrees at 9 bases. The CDR3 extends over 16 amino acids. The germline gives CDR1 SGHDT, CDR2 YYEEEE. Trimming at V came to 4 bases and at J to 5 bases, leaving 13 bases not matched to a gene. CDR3 bases: TGTGCCAGCAGCCTTTTTCACAGGGGGCTAATAAACGAGCAGTACTTC. Translation gives CASSLFHRGLINEQYF.

The chain couples TRBV18 to TRBJ1-5; D unclear. Germline V gene data show CDR1 as KGHSH and CDR2 as LQKENI. The CDR3 is made up of 13 amino acids. The V end was cut by 2 bases, the J end by 9 bases, with 11 bases between. This CDR3 reads CASSPDWNRPQHF. The CDR3 nucleotides read TGTGCCAGCTCACCAGACTGGAATAGGCCCCAGCATTTT.

The rearrangement links TRBV4-2 to TRBJ1-3; 7 positions agree with TRBD1. Looked up from germline, CDR1 is LGHNA and CDR2 is YNFKEQ. Trimming at V came to 0 bases and at J to 3 bases, leaving 2 bases not matched to a gene. CDR3 size: 15 residues. The DNA of the CDR3 is TGTGCCAGCAGCCAAGATTCAGGGGGTGGAAACACCATATATTTT. It yields the protein CASSQDSGGGNTIYF.

This sequence joins TRBV13 and TRBJ1-2; possibly TRBD1 for D (6 bases). In germline, CDR1 is PRHDT, CDR2 FYEKMQ (reference sequence). CDR3 length: 16 residues. V lost 5 bases and J 2 bases, leaving 18 bases between the germline ends. The CDR3 sequence is CASSRDPGTYNYGYTF. CDR3 nucleotide sequence: TGTGCCAGCAGCCGAGACCCAGGGACATACAACTATGGCTACACCTTC. Using reference TRBV13 and TRBJ1-2 for the parts outside the CDR3, the full variable domain is AAGVIQSPRHLIKEKRETATLKCYPIPRHDTVYWYQQGPGQDPQFLISFYEKMQSDKGSIPDRFSAQQFSDYHSELNMSSLELGDSALYFCASSRDPGTYNYGYTFGSGTRLTVV.